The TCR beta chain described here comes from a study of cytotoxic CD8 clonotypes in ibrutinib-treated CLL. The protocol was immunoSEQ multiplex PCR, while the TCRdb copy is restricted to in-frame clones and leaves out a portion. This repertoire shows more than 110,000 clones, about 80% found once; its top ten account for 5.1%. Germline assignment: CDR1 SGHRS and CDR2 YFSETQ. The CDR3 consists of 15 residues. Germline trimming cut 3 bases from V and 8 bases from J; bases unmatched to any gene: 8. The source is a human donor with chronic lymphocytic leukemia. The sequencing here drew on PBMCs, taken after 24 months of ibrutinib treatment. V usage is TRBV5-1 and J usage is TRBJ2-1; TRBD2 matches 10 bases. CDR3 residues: CASSSPASGGYEQFF. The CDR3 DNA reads TGCGCCAGCAGCTCCCCGGCTAGCGGGGGCTATGAGCAGTTCTTC.